This T cell receptor (beta chain) is from a study of CD8 T cells in Susac syndrome. Negative isolation was applied to CD8+ and CD4+ T cells, and FACS enrichment was applied to TEMRA cells. Reverse transcription of roughly 0.5 to 1 ug RNA was carried out with random hexamers. MiXCR was run by TCRdb on the immunoSEQ multiplex PCR reads, yielding one entry per CDR3 protein. Altogether approximately 210,000 distinct CDR3 sequences are present, less than 95% being singletons, with the ten largest covering roughly 0.14%. Germline V gene data show CDR1 as SQVTM and CDR2 as ANQGSEA. With V trimmed by 7 bases and J by 6 bases, 15 bases remained unmatched. CDR3 length: 15 residues.

This rearrangement joins TRBV29-1 to TRBJ2-1, with TRBD1 identical over 7 bases. The TCR originated in a human donor with Susac syndrome. The material sequenced was CD4+ T cells from PBMCs. CDR3 residues: CSAPLWGQRSNEQFF. CDR3 nucleotides: TGCAGCGCCCCTCTTTGGGGACAGAGATCCAATGAGCAGTTCTTC.